Sequencing of this T cell receptor (beta chain) was carried out in a study of CD8+CD57+ T cells in acquired aplastic anemia. Whole-study context: DNA recovered from sorted CD4+ and CD8+ cells had a mean of about 3 ug. The average read count for CD4+ cells in healthy donors was around 9.9 million.

Profiling that covered TCR beta VDJ and CDR3 relied on genomic DNA as its template. TCRdb reprocessed the reads with MiXCR, giving one entry per CDR3 protein. Of about 160,000 distinct CDR3 sequences in the sample, roughly 40% were seen once. This clonotype was recorded once. This CDR3 is built from 13 residues. CDR1 and CDR2 from the germline V gene are ENHRY and SYGVKD. V was shortened by 4 bases and J by 5 bases, with 9 bases between the two germline ends. Sequencing was done on a sample of sorted CD4+, CD8+, or CD8+CD57+ T cells (not recorded which) from PBMCs. This TCR derives from a human donor in good health. This rearrangement joins TRBV10-3 to TRBJ1-5; TRBD1 might be the D (5 bases). CDR3 DNA: TGTGCCATCAGTGGGACGGGGGATCAGCCCCAGCATTTT. Translated: CAISGTGDQPQHF.